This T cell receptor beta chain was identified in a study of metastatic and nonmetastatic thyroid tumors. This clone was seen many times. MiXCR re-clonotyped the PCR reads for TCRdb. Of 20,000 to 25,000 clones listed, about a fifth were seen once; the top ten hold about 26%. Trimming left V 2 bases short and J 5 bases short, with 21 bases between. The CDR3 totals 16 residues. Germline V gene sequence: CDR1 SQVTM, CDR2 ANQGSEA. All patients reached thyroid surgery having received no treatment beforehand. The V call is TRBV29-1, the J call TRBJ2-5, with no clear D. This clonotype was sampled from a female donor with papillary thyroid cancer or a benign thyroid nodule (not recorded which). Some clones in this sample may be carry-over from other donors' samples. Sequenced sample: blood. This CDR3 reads CSVESGFGTLGETQYF. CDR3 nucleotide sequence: TGCAGCGTTGAAAGTGGGTTTGGCACCTTAGGGGAGACCCAGTACTTC. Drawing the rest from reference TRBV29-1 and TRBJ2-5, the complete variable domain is SAVISQKPSRDICQRGTSLTIQCQVDSQVTMMFWYRQQPGQSLTLIATANQGSEATYESGFVIDKFPISRPNLTFSTLTVSNMSPEDSSIYLCSVESGFGTLGETQYFGPGTRLLVL.